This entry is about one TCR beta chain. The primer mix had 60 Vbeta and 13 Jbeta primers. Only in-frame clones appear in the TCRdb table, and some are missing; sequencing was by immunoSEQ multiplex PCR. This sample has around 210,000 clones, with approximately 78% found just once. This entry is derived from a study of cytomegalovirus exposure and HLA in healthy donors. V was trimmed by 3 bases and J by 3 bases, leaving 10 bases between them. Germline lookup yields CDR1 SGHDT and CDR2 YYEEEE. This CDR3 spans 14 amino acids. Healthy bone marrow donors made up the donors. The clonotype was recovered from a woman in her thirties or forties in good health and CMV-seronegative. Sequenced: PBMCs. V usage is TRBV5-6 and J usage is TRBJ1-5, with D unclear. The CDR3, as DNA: TGTGCCAGCAGCTCCCGGAGTTCCAATCAGCCCCAGCATTTT. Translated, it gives CASSSRSSNQPQHF.